Each of the 15 T cell receptor beta chains below was sequenced from the same sample in a study of blood T cell repertoires in COVID-19. This table comes from immunoSEQ multiplex PCR, and its TCRdb copy is limited to in-frame clones, with some not included. The sample includes 300,000 to 350,000 clones, around 90% of them seen just once. Source material: PBMCs or T cells enriched from blood (not recorded which). These receptors all stem from a woman aged 18 to 35 with acute COVID-19.

In nucleotides, the CDR3 is TGTGCCAGCAGCCTGCTTATAGCGGGAGGCACCGGGGAGCTGTTTTTT. Amino acids: CASSLLIAGGTGELFF. This chain connects TRBV3-1 (or the pseudogene TRBV3-2) to TRBJ2-2, with TRBD2 matching over 10 bases. With 4 bases clipped from V and 4 bases from J, the junction kept 6 bases outside the gene matches. Germline-derived CDR1 and CDR2 are LGHDT and YNNKEL (reference sequence). This CDR3 has 16 amino acids.

In regard to this clone: The sample contains more than one DNA sequence encoding this CDR3. This chain links TRBV28 with TRBJ1-2; 9 nucleotides align to TRBD1. Per the germline V gene, CDR1 is MDHEN and CDR2 is SYDVKM. Germline trimming cut 3 bases from V and 4 bases from J; bases unmatched to any gene: 0. The CDR3 is 13 residues long. The CDR3 sequence: CASSLTGGYGYTF. The CDR3, as DNA: TGTGCCAGCAGTTTGACAGGGGGCTATGGCTACACCTTC.

J is TRBJ1-1 and V is TRBV13, with 7 bases fitting TRBD1. The CDR3 contains 13 residues. Trimming at V came to 3 bases and at J to 12 bases, leaving 10 bases not matched to a gene. CDR1 PRHDT and CDR2 FYEKMQ come from the germline V gene (reference sequence). CDR3 in DNA: TGTGCCAGCAGCTTCCCTACAGGGGCGACGCCTTTCTTT. Residues: CASSFPTGATPFF. The full variable domain, completed using reference TRBV13 and TRBJ1-1, is AAGVIQSPRHLIKEKRETATLKCYPIPRHDTVYWYQQGPGQDPQFLISFYEKMQSDKGSIPDRFSAQQFSDYHSELNMSSLELGDSALYFCASSFPTGATPFFGQGTRLTVV.

Worth noting for this clone: At one of its ends the junction is not consistent with the germline gene, which may arise from a read error. This rearrangement joins TRBV7-7 to TRBJ1-2; TRBD1 aligns across 11 bases. Germline loops: CDR1 SSHAT, CDR2 FNYEAQ (reference sequence). The CDR3 length is 15 residues. CDR3 nucleotide sequence: TGTGCTAGCAGCCCAGTTGGACAGGGGGCTTATGGCTACACCTTC. Residues: CASSPVGQGAYGYTF.

The table lists this clone with a few counts. V and J are TRBV28 and TRBJ1-3, with 7 bases lining up with TRBD1. Germline V lookup: CDR1 MDHEN, CDR2 SYDVKM. V lost 6 bases, J lost 0 bases, and 8 bases stayed unmatched. The CDR3 is 16 residues long. The CDR3 DNA follows: TGTGCCAGCAGGGTAGGGACAGATATCTCTGGAAACACCATATATTTT. Translation gives CASRVGTDISGNTIYF.

The genes are TRBV6-6 and TRBJ2-1; 7 bases align to TRBD2. The trim removed 8 bases at V and 13 bases at J, leaving 11 bases unmatched. The length of the CDR3 is 12 residues. Germline assignment: CDR1 MNHNY and CDR2 SVGAGI (reference sequence). The CDR3 nucleotides read TGTGCCAGCTCGGAGGGCGGGAGCCTACAGTTCTTC. Translating gives CASSEGGSLQFF.

V gene TRBV28 combines with J gene TRBJ1-1; D may be TRBD1 (6 bases). The CDR3 is 15 residues long. V was pared by 3 bases and J by 4 bases, with 15 bases between. CDR1 is MDHEN, CDR2 SYDVKM, per germline. DNA of the CDR3: TGTGCCAGCAGTTTTCCAACAGCAGGGGTCACTGAAGCTTTCTTT. Its protein product is CASSFPTAGVTEAFF.

Comment on this clone: Other nucleotide sequences in the sample specify the same CDR3. The J gene is TRBJ1-5, the V gene TRBV4-1; weak D call: TRBD1 (6 bases). Germline CDR1 is MGHRA and CDR2 is YSYEKL. V was shortened by 0 bases and J by 6 bases, with 9 bases between the two germline ends. This CDR3 is 14 amino acids long. The chain's CDR3 is CASSQEGARQPQHF. DNA for the CDR3: TGCGCCAGCAGCCAAGAGGGGGCGCGTCAGCCCCAGCATTTT.

The genes are TRBV29-1 and TRBJ1-2, with TRBD1 identical over 9 bases. The V and J ends lost 5 bases and 4 bases, in that order; junction bases with no gene match: 2. Germline values: CDR1 SQVTM, CDR2 ANQGSEA. The CDR3 runs 12 residues. Here the CDR3 DNA reads TGCAGCGTTCGGGGACAGGGCTATGGCTACACCTTC. Translating gives CSVRGQGYGYTF.

CDR3 nucleotide sequence: TGTGCCAGCAGTATACGACAGGGGTGGCAAAACACCATATATTTT. Its translation: CASSIRQGWQNTIYF. The chain uses TRBV28 and TRBJ1-3; 8 bases are shared with TRBD1. Germline V gives CDR1 MDHEN, CDR2 SYDVKM. CDR3 size: 15 residues. The V segment lost 5 bases and the J segment 6 bases; nucleotides outside the gene matches: 9.

The J gene is TRBJ1-6, the V gene TRBV6-5; 9 bases align to TRBD1. After removal of 4 bases from V and 7 bases from J, the junction contained 8 bases not matched to a gene. Germline V gene data show CDR1 as MNHEY and CDR2 as SVGAGI. This CDR3 comprises 16 residues. CDR3 region: CASSSVGTGPNSPLHF. As DNA, the CDR3 is TGTGCCAGCAGTTCCGTAGGGACAGGGCCAAATTCACCCCTCCACTTT.

The CDR3 loop is CASSGTGSYGYTF. The CDR3 coding sequence is TGCGCCAGCAGTGGGACAGGGTCTTATGGCTACACCTTC. The chain couples TRBV10-2 to TRBJ1-2; 8 nucleotides line up with TRBD1. The germline V gene encodes CDR1 WSHSY and CDR2 SAAADI. The CDR3 sequence is 13 residues long. The junction had 3 bases not matched to a gene; V was cut back by 4 bases and J by 5 bases.

The rearrangement links TRBV6-5 to TRBJ2-5; D remains unclear. The germline V gene has CDR1 MNHEY and CDR2 SVGAGI. Between the trimmed V and J ends, which lost 1 base and 4 bases, there was a span of 7 bases. CDR3 length: 13 amino acids. The CDR3 sequence: CASSYFPSETQYF. The CDR3, as DNA: TGTGCCAGCAGTTACTTCCCCTCAGAGACCCAGTACTTC.

The chain has TRBV5-6 and TRBJ2-1; 10 positions match TRBD2. The CDR3 consists of 15 residues. CDR1 SGHDT and CDR2 YYEEEE come from the germline V gene. V lost 1 base and J lost 7; bases outside the gene matches: 5. CDR3 sequence reads: CASSLMASGSNEQFF. The CDR3 DNA follows: TGTGCCAGCAGCTTGATGGCTAGCGGGAGTAATGAGCAGTTCTTC.

The J gene is TRBJ2-3, the V gene TRBV2, with D uncertain. The germline V gene has CDR1 SNHLY and CDR2 FYNNEI. CDR3 length: 10 residues. V was trimmed by 8 bases and J by 7 bases, leaving 7 bases between them. The CDR3 DNA reads TGTGCCAGCGACTCTAATACGCAGTATTTT. Encoded protein: CASDSNTQYF.